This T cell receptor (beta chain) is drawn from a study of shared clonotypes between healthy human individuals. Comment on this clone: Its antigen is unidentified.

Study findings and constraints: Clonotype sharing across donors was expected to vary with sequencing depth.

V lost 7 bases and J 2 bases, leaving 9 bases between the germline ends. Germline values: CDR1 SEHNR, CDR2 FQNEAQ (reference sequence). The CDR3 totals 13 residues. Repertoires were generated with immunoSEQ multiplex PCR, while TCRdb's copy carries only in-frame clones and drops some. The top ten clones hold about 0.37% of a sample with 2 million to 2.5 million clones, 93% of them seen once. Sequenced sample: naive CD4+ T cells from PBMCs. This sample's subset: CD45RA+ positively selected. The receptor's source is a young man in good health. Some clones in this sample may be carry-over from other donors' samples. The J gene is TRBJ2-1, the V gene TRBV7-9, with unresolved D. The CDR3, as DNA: TGTGCCAGCACCCCTGGCGCCTACAATGAGCAGTTCTTC. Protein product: CASTPGAYNEQFF. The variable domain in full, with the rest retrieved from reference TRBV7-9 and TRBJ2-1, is DTGVSQNPRHKITKRGQNVTFRCDPISEHNRLYWYRQTLGQGPEFLTYFQNEAQLEKSRLLSDRFSAERPKGSFSTLEIQRTEQGDSAMYLCASTPGAYNEQFFGPGTRLTVL.